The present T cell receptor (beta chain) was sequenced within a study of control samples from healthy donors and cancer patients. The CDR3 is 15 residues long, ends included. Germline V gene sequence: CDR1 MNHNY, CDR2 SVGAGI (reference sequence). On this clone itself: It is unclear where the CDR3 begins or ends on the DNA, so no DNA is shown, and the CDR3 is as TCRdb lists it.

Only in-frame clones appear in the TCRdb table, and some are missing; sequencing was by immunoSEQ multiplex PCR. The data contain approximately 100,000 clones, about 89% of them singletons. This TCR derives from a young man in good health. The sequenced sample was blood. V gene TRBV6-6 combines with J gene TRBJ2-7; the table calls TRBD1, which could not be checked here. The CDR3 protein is CASSTSGQGAYEQYF.